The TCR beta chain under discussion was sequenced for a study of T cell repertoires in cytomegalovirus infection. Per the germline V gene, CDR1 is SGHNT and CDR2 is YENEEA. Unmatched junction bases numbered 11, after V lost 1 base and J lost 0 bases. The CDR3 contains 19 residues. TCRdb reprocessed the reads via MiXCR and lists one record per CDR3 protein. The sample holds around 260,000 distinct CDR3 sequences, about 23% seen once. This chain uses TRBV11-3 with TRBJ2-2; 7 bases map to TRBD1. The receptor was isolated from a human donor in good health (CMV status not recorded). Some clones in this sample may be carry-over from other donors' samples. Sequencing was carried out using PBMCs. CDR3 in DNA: TGTGCCAGCAGCTTAGGTTCCCCGGGACAGTTCGCGAACACCGGGGAGCTGTTTTTT. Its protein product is CASSLGSPGQFANTGELFF.